The present T cell receptor beta chain was sequenced within a study of Ad26.COV2.S vaccination and SARS-CoV-2 variants. A remark on this clone: Its antigen remains unidentified.

Sequencing was performed with immunoSEQ multiplex PCR; in TCRdb, only in-frame clones are kept and a portion is missing. The table lists roughly 500,000 clones, about 91% of them singletons. Regarding treatment: approximately 18 received Ad26.COV2.S at low or high dose, single or two shots; about 5 received placebo; per-sample allocation not given. The samples date from day 63 after the first vaccine or placebo injection. The sample came from a Boston adult aged 18-55 years. Findings and caveats of the study: It was vaccine recipients, not placebo recipients, who had the higher spike-specific TCR breadth.

The TCR was taken from a person aged 18 to 65 who received the Ad26.COV2.S COVID-19 vaccine or a placebo. The source material was peripheral blood, sampled in a trial of Ad26.COV2.S vaccine versus placebo.

This chain's CDR3 is CASSLTAPISYNEQFF. The CDR3 DNA sequence: TGCGCCAGCAGCTTGACTGCGCCGATCTCCTACAATGAGCAGTTCTTC. The chain joins TRBV5-1 to TRBJ2-1; D unresolved. CDR3 length: 16 amino acids. Germline CDR1 reads SGHRS; CDR2 reads YFSETQ. Between the trimmed V and J ends, which lost 1 base and 0 bases, there was a span of 11 bases.